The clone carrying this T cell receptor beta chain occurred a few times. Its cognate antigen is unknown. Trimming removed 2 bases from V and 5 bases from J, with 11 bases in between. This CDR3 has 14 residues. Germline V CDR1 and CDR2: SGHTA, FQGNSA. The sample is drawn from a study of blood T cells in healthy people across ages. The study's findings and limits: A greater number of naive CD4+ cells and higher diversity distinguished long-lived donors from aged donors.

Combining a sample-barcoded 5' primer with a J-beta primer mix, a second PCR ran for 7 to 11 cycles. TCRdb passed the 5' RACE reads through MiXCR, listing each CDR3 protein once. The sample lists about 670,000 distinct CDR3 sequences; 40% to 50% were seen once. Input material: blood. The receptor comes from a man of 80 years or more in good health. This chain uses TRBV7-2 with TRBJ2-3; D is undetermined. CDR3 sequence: CASSLNRARDTQYF. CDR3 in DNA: TGTGCCAGCAGCTTAAATCGGGCTAGAGATACGCAGTATTTT.